The clone carrying this TCR beta chain was counted at least ten times. Its antigen is still unknown. Template switching added a universal primer site, and cDNA bore unique molecular identifiers. TCRdb itself ran the 5' RACE reads through MiXCR, one entry per CDR3 protein. The sample carries a few hundred thousand distinct CDR3 sequences, under 9% recorded once. Germline V lookup: CDR1 KGHDR, CDR2 SFDVKD. The CDR3 extends over 12 amino acids. Trimming took off 5 bases at V and 4 bases at J, with 5 bases between the two ends. The data belong to a study of identical twins. Study-level points and caveats: Abundant beta clonotypes from cord blood bore fewer insertions; memory repertoires lacked this pattern. Analyses of zero insertions could be partly confounded by invariant MAIT and iNKT cells.

These data were also reused for a study on yellow fever vaccine responses in identical twins. From that study: In identical twins, vaccine T cell responses appeared partly shared and partly individual.

This TCR derives from a woman aged 18-29 years in good health. The rearrangement links TRBV24-1 to TRBJ1-5; D not resolved. Sequenced input: memory (CD45RO+) T cells sorted from blood. The CDR3 sequence is CATSAGNQPQHF. The CDR3, as DNA: TGTGCCACCAGTGCTGGGAATCAGCCCCAGCATTTT.